This record looks at one T cell receptor beta chain sequence and its context. What it binds is unknown. Samples held about 0.9-11 million cryopreserved PBMC, and DNA extraction followed. This record belongs to a study of long-term antiretroviral therapy in people with HIV. The CDR3 contains 14 residues. The V and J ends lost 0 bases and 5 bases respectively, with 11 bases between them. Germline loops: CDR1 SGHTS, CDR2 YDEGEE. Survey level was the resolution at which the v3.0 immunoSEQ assay ran. Clones were read by immunoSEQ multiplex PCR, and TCRdb kept only the in-frame ones, dropping some. Here the sample spans 30,000 or so clones, 70% to 90% being singletons. The study's findings and limits: Whereas controls had wider CDR3 length ranges, HIV repertoires had narrower ones. The blood, collected between the mid-2000s and the late 2010s, was possibly taken under older ART regimens.

The source of this sequence is a man aged 40-49 years with HIV. Sequenced here: unsorted PBMCs, sampled 3 years after starting antiretroviral therapy. This sequence joins TRBV5-8 and TRBJ2-5; D perhaps matches TRBD1 (5 bases). This CDR3 is CASSLEGDGETQYF. CDR3 in DNA: TGTGCCAGCAGCTTGGAAGGGGATGGGGAGACCCAGTACTTC.